This T cell receptor (beta chain) was sequenced during a study of blood T cells in healthy people across ages. Study findings and constraints: Whereas aged donors had fewer naive CD4+ cells, long-lived donors had more of them and higher diversity. Getting older went along with TCR beta diversity per million T cells dropping roughly linearly.

Note on this clonotype: Its specificity is unknown.

Per-sample PBMC isolation yielded at least 6.5 million cells. The CDR3 extends over 12 amino acids. V lost 5 bases and J 9 bases, leaving 11 bases between the germline ends. A second roughly 7 to 11 cycle PCR used barcoded and J-beta primers. Each sample provided no less than 2.5 million CDR3-containing paired-end reads. TCRdb reanalysed the 5' RACE reads using MiXCR and keeps one entry per CDR3 protein. The data hold 800,000 or so distinct CDR3 sequences, with around 45% observed a single time. The TCR was taken from a man aged 80 or over in good health. This chain connects TRBV12-3 or TRBV12-4 to TRBJ2-1; perhaps TRBD2 as D (6 bases). Sequencing used blood. In DNA form, the CDR3 reads TGTGCCAGCAGTCCCATCGGGGGTGAGCAGTTCTTC. Its protein product is CASSPIGGEQFF.